The 29 T cell receptor beta chains presented below share a single source sample, sequenced in a study of blood T cell repertoires in COVID-19. Repertoires were generated with immunoSEQ multiplex PCR, while TCRdb's copy carries only in-frame clones and drops some. Here the sample spans roughly 74,000 clones, 75% to 90% being singletons. Specimen: PBMCs or T cells enriched from blood (not recorded which). The source is a woman aged 45 to 65 with acute COVID-19.

This clone is a singleton in its sample. The chain is built from TRBV29-1 and TRBJ2-5; possibly TRBD2 for D (5 bases). V was pared by 1 base and J by 3 bases, with 15 bases between. The CDR3 is 15 residues long. Germline assignment: CDR1 SQVTM and CDR2 ANQGSEA. CDR3 in amino acids: CSVEGFGEGEETQYF. The CDR3 DNA reads as TGCAGCGTTGAAGGGTTCGGGGAAGGAGAAGAGACCCAGTACTTC.

This chain links TRBV18 with TRBJ1-4; tentatively, D is TRBD1 (6 bases). CDR1 KGHSH and CDR2 LQKENI come from the germline V gene. V shed 3 bases and J shed 5 bases, with 13 bases lying between them. The CDR3 covers 15 residues. Here the CDR3 reads CASSPQGGRNEKLFF. CDR3 DNA sequence: TGTGCCAGCTCACCCCAAGGGGGACGGAATGAAAAACTGTTTTTT.

The genes are TRBV5-4 and TRBJ2-3; 10 bases line up with TRBD2. The V gene end was trimmed by 1 base and the J gene end by 2 bases; junction bases not matched to a gene: 1. Germline assignment: CDR1 SGHNT and CDR2 YYREEE (reference sequence). The CDR3 covers 15 residues. CDR3 in amino acids: CASSLTSGTTDTQYF. The CDR3, as DNA: TGTGCCAGCAGCTTGACTAGCGGGACCACAGATACGCAGTATTTT.

The genes are TRBV11-3 and TRBJ1-4, with a weak D call TRBD1 (5 bases). Germline lookup yields CDR1 SGHNT and CDR2 YENEEA. The CDR3 sequence is 15 residues long. V gave up 5 bases and J gave up 10 bases, with 20 bases separating them. CDR3 sequence (DNA): TGTGCCAGCAGCCCCCCGGGGGACTCTTCGGGAAAACTGTTTTTT. Translated, it gives CASSPPGDSSGKLFF.

V and J are TRBV7-9 and TRBJ2-2; 8 positions match TRBD2. Trimming at V came to 7 bases and at J to 4 bases, leaving 5 bases not matched to a gene. This CDR3 has 14 amino acids. The V gene's germline CDR1 is SEHNR and CDR2 FQNEAQ (reference sequence). The CDR3 sequence: CASTLGGATGELFF. The CDR3 nucleotides are TGTGCCAGCACCCTCGGGGGGGCCACCGGGGAGCTGTTTTTT.

The J gene is TRBJ2-3, the V gene TRBV7-6; 11 nucleotides agree with TRBD2. J gave up 2 bases and V 5 bases, and 6 bases lay outside the gene matches. The CDR3 has 16 residues. Germline CDR1 is SGHVS and CDR2 is FNYEAQ. The chain's CDR3 is CASSPGTSGDTDTQYF. As DNA, the CDR3 is TGTGCCAGCAGCCCAGGGACTAGCGGAGACACAGATACGCAGTATTTT. Variable domain in full (rest from reference TRBV7-6 and TRBJ2-3): GAGVSQSPRYKVTKRGQDVALRCDPISGHVSLYWYRQALGQGPEFLTYFNYEAQQDKSGLPNDRFSAERPEGSISTLTIQRTEQRDSAMYRCASSPGTSGDTDTQYFGPGTRLTVL.

This chain connects TRBV7-3 to TRBJ1-1; perhaps TRBD1 as D (6 bases). Germline-derived CDR1 and CDR2 are SGHTA and FQGTGA. The CDR3 extends over 14 amino acids. V was clipped by 5 bases and J by 4 bases, with 14 bases between them. The CDR3 DNA reads as TGTGCCAGCAGCCCCAGTACAGGGTTCACTGAAGCTTTCTTT. Translated: CASSPSTGFTEAFF.

V usage is TRBV1 and J usage is TRBJ1-4; the table's D call TRBD1 went unverified against the DNA. TRBV1 is assigned pseudogene status. This CDR3 spans 15 amino acids. Here the CDR3 DNA reads TGCACCAGCAGCCCTCGGGACAGGCGTTTGGTAAAACTGTTTTTT. Protein: CTSSPRDRRLVKLFF.

This CDR3 is CASSRGLAGGNEQFF. The DNA of the CDR3 is TGTGCCAGCAGCAGGGGACTAGCGGGAGGCAATGAGCAGTTCTTC. The chain carries TRBV5-4 and TRBJ2-1, with TRBD2 matching 15 bases. From germline, CDR1 is SGHNT and CDR2 YYREEE (reference sequence). The CDR3 runs 15 residues. J gave up 6 bases and V 4 bases, and 2 bases lay outside the gene matches.

This clone was recorded a few times. The rearrangement uses TRBV7-9 and TRBJ2-1, with 10 bases aligning to TRBD2. Per the germline V gene, CDR1 is SEHNR and CDR2 is FQNEAQ (reference sequence). This CDR3 comprises 17 residues. The CDR3 reads CAATAGGPLPNYNEQFF. In nucleotides, the CDR3 is TGTGCAGCAACAGCGGGAGGGCCTCTCCCGAACTACAATGAGCAGTTCTTC. Full variable domain (remainder filled in from reference TRBV7-9 and TRBJ2-1): DTGVSQNPRHKITKRGQNVTFRCDPISEHNRLYWYRQTLGQGPEFLTYFQNEAQLEKSRLLSDRFSAERPKGSFSTLEIQRTEQGDSAMYLCAATAGGPLPNYNEQFFGPGTRLTVL.

The V gene is TRBV6-1, the J gene TRBJ2-7, with a tentative D call TRBD2 (7 bases). The CDR3 runs 16 residues. V lost 1 base, J lost 4 bases, and 17 bases lay in between. Germline-derived CDR1 and CDR2 are MNHNS and SASEGT. CDR3 coding DNA: TGTGCCAGCAGTGAAGGCTTTGGCGGGGGCAAGTACGAGCAGTACTTC. Translation: CASSEGFGGGKYEQYF.

The rearrangement uses TRBV9 and TRBJ2-2, with 8 bases matching TRBD2. J was trimmed by 6 bases and V by 3 bases; bases with no gene match: 4. CDR1 SGDLS and CDR2 YYNGEE come from the germline V gene. The CDR3 runs 14 residues. Here the CDR3 reads CASSAGRAAGELFF. The CDR3 DNA reads TGTGCCAGCAGCGCCGGGAGGGCCGCCGGGGAGCTGTTTTTT.

This chain joins TRBV25-1 and TRBJ1-1, with 7 nucleotides matching TRBD1. CDR1 and CDR2 (germline): MGHDK, SYGVNS. CDR3 size: 13 residues. The trim removed 8 bases at V and 4 bases at J, leaving 7 bases unmatched. The CDR3: CASARQGGTEAFF. The CDR3 DNA reads TGTGCCAGCGCTCGACAGGGTGGCACTGAAGCTTTCTTT.

The V call is TRBV21-1, the J call TRBJ2-5; the table calls TRBD2, which could not be checked here. TRBV21-1 is a pseudogene locus. The CDR3 extends over 17 amino acids. CDR3 nucleotide sequence: TGTGCCAGCAGCAAACCGAGACGGTGGGAGTGCTGGGAGACCCAGTACTTC. It yields the protein CASSKPRRWECWETQYF.

The J gene is TRBJ1-2, the V gene TRBV30; D may be TRBD1 (6 bases). There are 12 residues in the CDR3. The germline gives CDR1 GTSNPN, CDR2 SVGIG (reference sequence). With 6 bases removed from V and 2 bases from J, the gap between germline ends came to 10 bases. The CDR3 region is CACIQGNYGYTF. The CDR3 bases are TGTGCCTGTATTCAGGGGAACTATGGCTACACCTTC.

The chain recombines TRBV28 with TRBJ2-6; D perhaps matches TRBD1 (5 bases). Germline V gene lookup returns CDR1 MDHEN and CDR2 SYDVKM. The CDR3 contains 15 residues. Between the trimmed V and J ends, which lost 4 bases and 1 base, there was a span of 8 bases. Here the CDR3 DNA reads TGTGCCAGCAGTTCAACAGGATCTGGGGCCAACGTCCTGACTTTC. Translation: CASSSTGSGANVLTF. The full variable domain, rest sourced from reference TRBV28 and TRBJ2-6, is DVKVTQSSRYLVKRTGEKVFLECVQDMDHENMFWYRQDPGLGLRLIYFSYDVKMKEKGDIPEGYSVSREKKERFSLILESASTNQTSMYLCASSSTGSGANVLTFGAGSRLTVL.

The chain employs TRBV6-5 and TRBJ1-2; D perhaps matches TRBD1 (5 bases). Trimming shortened V by 7 bases and J by 4 bases, and 19 bases separated the two germline ends. This CDR3 has 15 amino acids. The germline gives CDR1 MNHEY, CDR2 SVGAGI. CDR3 protein: CASNPLVGASYGYTF. The CDR3 DNA sequence: TGTGCCAGCAACCCCTTAGTTGGGGCAAGCTATGGCTACACCTTC.

In its sample, this clone was seen once. The chain employs TRBV6-2 or TRBV6-3 and TRBJ2-7, with TRBD2 matching over 8 bases. The CDR3 extends over 16 amino acids. Germline V gene data show CDR1 as MNHEY and CDR2 as SVGEGT. The V gene end was trimmed by 4 bases and the J gene end by 4 bases; junction bases not matched to a gene: 12. The CDR3 sequence: CASSFWTSFQRYEQYF. CDR3 nucleotides: TGTGCCAGCAGTTTTTGGACTAGCTTTCAAAGATACGAGCAGTACTTC.

V and J are TRBV7-8 and TRBJ1-2; TRBD1 matches at 8 bases. J was trimmed by 6 bases and V by 4 bases; bases with no gene match: 13. The V gene's germline CDR1 is SGHVS and CDR2 FQNEAQ. The CDR3 runs to 16 residues. The DNA of the CDR3 is TGTGCCAGCAGCTCCTCTTTTCAGGGGGCGTGGGATGGCTACACCTTC. It translates to CASSSSFQGAWDGYTF.

The chain uses TRBV5-8 and TRBJ2-3; 7 bases line up with TRBD2. Germline V gene lookup returns CDR1 SGHTS and CDR2 YDEGEE. Unmatched junction bases numbered 14, after V lost 10 bases and J lost 6 bases. This CDR3 spans 14 amino acids. The CDR3 spells CALSGVARGDTQYF. CDR3 sequence (DNA): TGTGCCCTCAGCGGGGTAGCGAGGGGTGATACGCAGTATTTT.

The chain couples TRBV7-2 to TRBJ2-7, with TRBD1 as a possible D gene (5 bases). Germline lookup yields CDR1 SGHTA and CDR2 FQGNSA. The CDR3 runs 14 residues. Trimming left V 3 bases short and J 4 bases short, with 13 bases between. The CDR3 is CASSLAQGLYEQYF. Here the CDR3 DNA reads TGTGCCAGCAGCTTGGCCCAGGGTCTGTACGAGCAGTACTTC.

This clone appeared a single time. V and J are TRBV7-8 and TRBJ1-6, with TRBD1 matching 7 bases. The CDR3 is made up of 15 amino acids. V lost 5 bases to trimming and J lost 10 bases; unmatched junction nucleotides: 11. Per germline, CDR1 SGHVS and CDR2 FQNEAQ. CDR3 in amino acids: CASSPRQGRRSPLHF. In DNA form, the CDR3 reads TGTGCCAGCAGCCCAAGACAGGGAAGAAGATCACCCCTCCACTTT.

This rearrangement joins TRBV6-2 or TRBV6-3 to TRBJ2-7; TRBD2 is a possible D gene (6 bases). Deletions cut 5 bases from V and 6 bases from J, with 11 bases between. The CDR3 consists of 12 residues. The germline V gene has CDR1 MNHEY and CDR2 SVGEGT. CDR3 loop: CASSTQGLEQYF. The DNA for the CDR3 is TGTGCCAGCAGTACCCAGGGACTCGAGCAGTACTTC.

This clone was observed once. The V gene is TRBV28, the J gene TRBJ1-6, with TRBD1 matching over 9 bases. The CDR3 totals 17 residues. Germline trimming cut 5 bases from V and 8 bases from J; bases unmatched to any gene: 13. CDR1 is MDHEN and CDR2 is SYDVKM in the germline V gene. The CDR3 sequence is CASSPGQGRTKYSPLHF. The CDR3 DNA follows: TGTGCCAGCAGTCCAGGACAGGGGAGGACAAAATATTCACCCCTCCACTTT. Based on the CDR3 plus reference TRBV28 and TRBJ1-6, the full variable domain is DVKVTQSSRYLVKRTGEKVFLECVQDMDHENMFWYRQDPGLGLRLIYFSYDVKMKEKGDIPEGYSVSREKKERFSLILESASTNQTSMYLCASSPGQGRTKYSPLHFGNGTRLTVT.

The rearrangement uses TRBV27 and TRBJ2-7; 8 nucleotides line up with TRBD1. V shed 6 bases and J 0 bases; nucleotides not matched to a gene: 4. The V gene's germline CDR1 is MNHEY and CDR2 SMNVEV (reference sequence). The CDR3 runs 14 residues. CDR3 nucleotide sequence: TGTGCCAGCAGCCTCAGGGGGCCCTCCTACGAGCAGTACTTC. This encodes CASSLRGPSYEQYF.

V and J are TRBV27 and TRBJ2-7; TRBD2 aligns across 12 bases. Germline CDR1 reads MNHEY; CDR2 reads SMNVEV (reference sequence). The CDR3 spans 14 residues. The V segment lost 5 bases and the J segment 2 bases; nucleotides outside the gene matches: 1. DNA of the CDR3: TGTGCCAGCAGTAGACTAGCGGGAGCCTACGAGCAGTACTTC. Amino acid sequence: CASSRLAGAYEQYF.

The genes are TRBV6-5 and TRBJ1-1, with 8 bases that match TRBD1. Looked up from germline, CDR1 is MNHEY and CDR2 is SVGAGI. The junction had 6 bases not matched to a gene; V was cut back by 2 bases and J by 1 base. The CDR3 sequence is 16 residues long. CDR3 amino acids: CASSYPGQGRNTEAFF. DNA for the CDR3: TGTGCCAGCAGTTACCCAGGACAGGGCCGGAACACTGAAGCTTTCTTT.

The V gene is TRBV5-5, the J gene TRBJ2-7; D unresolved. V was trimmed by 2 bases and J by 5 bases, leaving 2 bases between them. Germline V gene lookup returns CDR1 SGHKS and CDR2 YYEKEE (reference sequence). CDR3 length equals 10 residues. The CDR3 DNA sequence: TGTGCCAGCAGCTTCGACGAGCAGTACTTC. It is translated as CASSFDEQYF.

The chain carries TRBV30 and TRBJ2-1; 9 positions match TRBD1. The CDR3 sequence is 15 residues long. V dropped 0 bases and J dropped 4; count of bases not matched to a gene: 4. CDR1 is GTSNPN and CDR2 is SVGIG in the germline V gene (reference sequence). Here the CDR3 reads CAWSVGTGSYNEQFF. CDR3 bases: TGTGCCTGGAGTGTAGGGACAGGGTCTTACAATGAGCAGTTCTTC.